This TCR beta chain was captured in a study of blood T cell repertoires in COVID-19. Study as a whole: Researchers got acute and convalescent COVID-19 samples from the United States, Italy and Spain. PBMCs, B-cell-depleted T cells, or T cells were the source of the cDNA or gDNA that made up the material.

Original data processing: Estimates of nucleated cell counts were drawn from the amplification of reference gene primers. Sequencing used immunoSEQ multiplex PCR; TCRdb keeps in-frame clones, though not all of them. V, J and clone size derive from that table, while D and trimming were established from the DNA sequence. This sample yields some 200,000 clones, of which almost 85% are seen a single time; around 6.9% belongs to the top ten. The CDR3 length is 11 residues. Germline loops: CDR1 SEHNR, CDR2 FQNEAQ (reference sequence). Trimming took 2 bases from V and 5 from J, leaving 3 bases between them.

The receptor comes from a human donor with acute or convalescent COVID-19. The donor label of this sample is uncertain. Sequencing was done on a sample of peripheral blood. V is TRBV7-9 and J is TRBJ1-2, with D hard to call. The CDR3 DNA reads TGTGCCAGCAGCTTAACATATGGCTACACCTTC. Its translation is CASSLTYGYTF. The full variable domain, rest sourced from reference TRBV7-9 and TRBJ1-2, is DTGVSQNPRHKITKRGQNVTFRCDPISEHNRLYWYRQTLGQGPEFLTYFQNEAQLEKSRLLSDRFSAERPKGSFSTLEIQRTEQGDSAMYLCASSLTYGYTFGSGTRLTVV.